The clone carrying this T cell receptor beta chain was seen a single time. The sample is drawn from a study of blood T cell repertoires in COVID-19. For the study at large: The cDNA or gDNA used as material had been derived from T cells, B-cell-depleted T cells, or PBMCs.

Per the authors' pipeline: Amplification of reference gene primers provided the estimated nucleated cell counts. Profiling relied on immunoSEQ multiplex PCR, and the TCRdb table lists in-frame clones only, not all of them. The V and J calls and clone size come from that table; D and trimming were worked out from the DNA. The data contain over 100,000 clones, 70% to 90% of them singletons. Specimen: peripheral blood. This clonotype originated in a woman aged 55-70 years with acute or convalescent COVID-19.

Here the CDR3 DNA reads TGTGCCGGAAGACAGGACTATGGCTACACCTTC. Amino acids: CAGRQDYGYTF. J is TRBJ1-2 and V is TRBV2, with a possible D match to TRBD1 (6 bases). The V end was cut by 11 bases, the J end by 3 bases, with 10 bases between. CDR1 is SNHLY, CDR2 FYNNEI, per germline. This CDR3 has 11 residues.